A single sample gave rise to the 17 T cell receptor beta chains below, sequenced in a study of breast tumors, draining lymph nodes, adjacent tissues. Axillary draining lymph nodes of breast cancer patients supplied the node samples. A single record per CDR3 protein comes from TCRdb applying MiXCR to the multiplex PCR reads. Counted here are more than 100,000 distinct CDR3 sequences, approximately 20% occurring once; the ten biggest clones make up roughly 2.8%. The material sequenced was axillary lymph node tissue. The receptor source for this set is a female donor with breast cancer. Some clones in this sample may be carry-over from other donors' samples.

Many counts were recorded for this clonotype. The CDR3, as DNA: TGTGCCAGCAGCGTAGGCACCGTGGGTAGCGGGAGCTACGAGCAGTACTTC. It encodes CASSVGTVGSGSYEQYF. The chain combines TRBV9 with TRBJ2-7, with 9 bases aligning to TRBD2. The V segment lost 0 bases and the J segment 3 bases; nucleotides outside the gene matches: 10. Germline values: CDR1 SGDLS, CDR2 YYNGEE. CDR3 size: 17 residues.

Of note for this clonotype: A single base separates this from a much larger clone, so it may be a read error. This chain uses TRBV6-1 with TRBJ2-7; TRBD1 matches at 10 bases. The germline gives CDR1 MNHNS, CDR2 SASEGT. This CDR3 region has 15 residues. As DNA, the CDR3 is TGTGCCAGCAGTGGGTCCATGGGACAGGGGAGCGAGCAGTGCTTC. Amino acids: CASSGSMGQGSEQCF.

This clonotype was observed at least ten times. The chain has TRBV20-1 and TRBJ1-4; TRBD1 matches 8 bases. In germline, CDR1 is DFQATT, CDR2 SNEGSKA (reference sequence). The CDR3 has 15 amino acids. J lost 3 bases, V lost 4 bases, and 7 bases had no gene match. CDR3 loop: CSATGGGGANEKLFF. The CDR3 DNA sequence: TGCAGTGCTACAGGGGGCGGGGGGGCTAATGAAAAACTGTTTTTT.

The J gene is TRBJ1-4, the V gene TRBV27; TRBD1 agrees at 12 bases. CDR3 length equals 17 residues. The V and J ends lost 4 bases and 8 bases, in that order; junction bases with no gene match: 11. Germline loops: CDR1 MNHEY, CDR2 SMNVEV (reference sequence). The CDR3 here is CASSSGTGGASGEKLFF. The CDR3 DNA reads as TGTGCCAGCAGTTCGGGGACAGGGGGCGCCTCGGGGGAAAAACTGTTTTTT.

This clonotype was counted ten times or more. This chain connects TRBV11-3 to TRBJ2-2; D unclear. CDR1 is SGHNT and CDR2 is YENEEA in the germline V gene. Trimming left V 2 bases short and J 2 bases short, with 6 bases between. The CDR3 is 14 amino acids. The CDR3 region is CASSLKRNTGELFF. The CDR3 DNA reads TGTGCCAGCAGCTTAAAGAGAAACACCGGGGAGCTGTTTTTT.

Notes on this clonotype: A much larger clone lies a single base off, so this may be a read error. The chain has TRBV12-3 or TRBV12-4 and TRBJ2-5; D uncertain. This CDR3 contains 15 residues. The V gene lost 2 bases and the J gene lost 1 base, with 11 bases spanning the gap. The DNA for the CDR3 is TGTGCCAGCAGTTTAAGTGGACCATCCCAAGAGACCCAGTACTTC. Its protein product is CASSLSGPSQETQYF.

This clonotype was picked up many times. An end of the junction differs from the germline gene, which may be a read error. The chain couples TRBV20-1 to TRBJ2-1; the D gene is possibly TRBD2 (6 bases). The CDR3 loop spans 11 amino acids. Germline-derived CDR1 and CDR2 are DFQATT and SNEGSKA (reference sequence). CDR3 residues: CSARVQSGRLF. The CDR3 bases are TGCAGTGCTAGAGTCCAGTCGGGGAGGCTCTTC.

As for this clonotype: A much larger clonotype is one base distant, so this may be a read error. The chain combines TRBV5-1 with TRBJ1-4, with 9 bases that match TRBD1. The CDR3 is 15 residues long. Per the germline V gene, CDR1 is SGHRS and CDR2 is YFSETQ. The CDR3 region has the DNA TGCGCCAGCAGCTTTACAGGGGGCCGGGGGGAAAGACTGTTTTTT. It encodes CASSFTGGRGERLFF.

Notes on this clonotype: A much more abundant neighbour one base away suggests this may be a read error. The genes are TRBV29-1 and TRBJ1-2; tentatively, D is TRBD1 (6 bases). The CDR3 runs to 13 residues. V gave up 5 bases and J gave up 3 bases, with 13 bases separating them. Germline CDR1 SQVTM, CDR2 ANQGSEA. In DNA form, the CDR3 reads TGCAGCGTTTTACCGGGGGCGGACTATGGCTACACCTTC. As protein: CSVLPGADYGYTF.

This clonotype was counted ten times or more. The chain is built from TRBV24-1 and TRBJ2-5; TRBD1 aligns across 7 bases. Germline assignment: CDR1 KGHDR and CDR2 SFDVKD. The ends lost 5 bases at V and 2 bases at J; junction bases unmatched: 4. The CDR3 has 14 amino acids. The CDR3 here is CATSGGTAQETQYF. In DNA, the CDR3 is TGTGCCACCAGTGGGGGGACAGCACAAGAGACCCAGTACTTC.

V and J are TRBV30 and TRBJ1-5; no reliable D call. CDR3 length equals 14 residues. V gave up 2 bases and J gave up 6 bases, with 14 bases separating them. Germline V gives CDR1 GTSNPN, CDR2 SVGIG (reference sequence). For the CDR3, the DNA is TGTGCCTGGAGTCCCGGGAGTTTGAGTCAGCCCCAGCATTTT. As protein: CAWSPGSLSQPQHF.

This clonotype was counted at least ten times. This chain joins TRBV5-1 and TRBJ2-1, with D possibly being TRBD2 (6 bases). The V gene's germline CDR1 is SGHRS and CDR2 YFSETQ. V was pared by 0 bases and J by 6 bases, with 7 bases between. This CDR3 comprises 13 residues. CDR3 protein: CASSLAGGNEQFF. CDR3 bases: TGCGCCAGCAGCTTGGCCGGGGGCAATGAGCAGTTCTTC. Full variable domain (rest looked up from reference TRBV5-1 and TRBJ2-1): KAGVTQTPRYLIKTRGQQVTLSCSPISGHRSVSWYQQTPGQGLQFLFEYFSETQRNKGNFPGRFSGRQFSNSRSEMNVSTLELGDSALYLCASSLAGGNEQFFGPGTRLTVL.

This clonotype was detected ten times or more. The rearrangement uses TRBV11-2 and TRBJ2-1; 12 bases match TRBD2. Germline CDR1 SGHAT, CDR2 FQNNGV. This CDR3 has 15 residues. The V segment lost 1 base and the J segment 7 bases; nucleotides outside the gene matches: 2. CDR3 loop: CASSLGTSGMNEQFF. The CDR3 coding sequence is TGTGCCAGCAGCTTAGGGACTAGCGGGATGAATGAGCAGTTCTTC.

This clonotype was seen repeatedly, ten times or more. The chain recombines TRBV11-2 with TRBJ2-3; D is ambiguous. Germline assignment: CDR1 SGHAT and CDR2 FQNNGV. The ends were cut back, 9 bases at V and 0 bases at J, with 10 bases in the middle. The CDR3 runs 13 residues. CDR3 DNA sequence: TGTGCCAGTGAACCCCATAGCACAGATACGCAGTATTTT. Amino acids: CASEPHSTDTQYF.

This clonotype was counted at least ten times. This chain links TRBV7-8 with TRBJ2-7; no clear D gene. V lost 5 bases and J 4 bases, leaving 15 bases between the germline ends. The germline CDR1 and CDR2 sequences are SGHVS and FQNEAQ. The CDR3 extends over 14 amino acids. The CDR3 bases are TGTGCCAGCAGCCCAAGACCGATCTCGTACGAGCAGTACTTC. Translation: CASSPRPISYEQYF. The full variable domain, its missing parts supplied by reference TRBV7-8 and TRBJ2-7, is GAGVSQSPRYKVAKRGQDVALRCDPISGHVSLFWYQQALGQGPEFLTYFQNEAQLDKSGLPSDRFFAERPEGSVSTLKIQRTQQEDSAVYLCASSPRPISYEQYFGPGTRLTVT.

This clonotype was recorded many times. The rearrangement joins TRBV19 to TRBJ2-1; 7 nucleotides match TRBD2. Looked up from germline, CDR1 is LNHDA and CDR2 is SQIVND (reference sequence). CDR3 length equals 13 residues. Trimming cost V 6 bases and J 1 base; bases outside gene matches: 0. CDR3 amino acids: CASSGRSYNEQFF. The CDR3 DNA reads as TGTGCCAGTAGCGGGAGGTCCTACAATGAGCAGTTCTTC.

With respect to this clonotype: This may come from a read error, since a much larger clone is one base off. The chain's CDR3 is CASGEYLAGGDTQYF. The CDR3 DNA follows: TGTGCCAGCGGTGAATATCTAGCGGGAGGCGATACGCAGTATTTT. The V and J genes are TRBV2 and TRBJ2-3; 11 nucleotides agree with TRBD2. The CDR3 is 15 residues long. The germline V gene has CDR1 SNHLY and CDR2 FYNNEI.